A selection of T cell receptor beta chains follows, all from one sample in a study of Ad26.COV2.S vaccination and SARS-CoV-2 variants. Here immunoSEQ multiplex PCR was the method, and the copy in TCRdb shows in-frame clones only, minus some. This sample yields hundreds of thousands of clones, of which around 87% are seen a single time; around 3.7% belongs to the top ten. This specimen consisted of peripheral blood, obtained in a trial of Ad26.COV2.S vaccine versus placebo. These receptors all stem from a person aged 18-65 years who received the Ad26.COV2.S COVID-19 vaccine or a placebo. CDR3s include the opening cysteine and the closing phenylalanine or tryptophan. D genes are given only for firm matches.

v_call	d_call	j_call	cdr3_aa
TRBV5-1	NA	TRBJ1-3	CASSWDGRSGNTIYF
TRBV7-9	NA	TRBJ1-1	CASSLGGREEAFF
TRBV5-1	NA	TRBJ1-2	CASSLGTSSYGYTF
TRBV5-1	TRBD1	TRBJ2-7	CASSPRQGLLSYEQYF
TRBV3-1/TRBV3-2	NA	TRBJ1-3	CASSQVGSSGNTIYF
TRBV4-2	TRBD1	TRBJ2-2	CASSQGPGQGYTGELFF
TRBV27	NA	TRBJ1-1	CASSPYNLNTEAFF
TRBV30	TRBD1	TRBJ1-2	CAWSVAGGNYGYTF
TRBV5-1	TRBD1	TRBJ1-4	CASSWGTGVDEKLFF
TRBV12-3/TRBV12-4	TRBD1	TRBJ1-2	CASTPTGTYGYTF
TRBV19	TRBD1	TRBJ1-1	CASATGALTEAFF
TRBV30	TRBD1	TRBJ1-1	CAWSVGWGQGATEAFF
TRBV4-2	NA	TRBJ2-5	CASSQDTAGEETQYF
TRBV27	TRBD2	TRBJ2-5	CASSSAGTSRGTETQYF
TRBV24-1	NA	TRBJ2-5	CATSDPLERIETQYF
TRBV5-6	NA	TRBJ2-7	CASSFGLGPYEQYF
TRBV7-9	NA	TRBJ1-6	CASSFGRDHSPLHF
TRBV5-1	NA	TRBJ2-5	CASSFRFQETQYF
TRBV12-5	NA	TRBJ2-7	CASGLSPGAQQYF
TRBV29-1	NA	TRBJ2-5	CSVEVGRWQETQYF
TRBV9	NA	TRBJ1-1	CASSVESFGGSDTEAFF
TRBV11-2	TRBD1	TRBJ2-1	CASSLAPTGVHEQFF
TRBV6-2/TRBV6-3	TRBD1	TRBJ1-2	CASSYSWDRQLGGYTF
TRBV7-2	TRBD1	TRBJ1-1	CASSQTTGGSEAFF
TRBV5-4	TRBD1	TRBJ2-7	CASSSIIKTGGIEQYF
TRBV9	TRBD1	TRBJ1-1	CASSVADRAGTEAFF
TRBV6-2/TRBV6-3	NA	TRBJ2-3	CASSLASLDTQYF
TRBV4-3	TRBD1	TRBJ1-4	CASSQTGQSNEKLFF
TRBV2	TRBD2	TRBJ2-7	CASSLSGGSPYEQYF
TRBV14	TRBD2	TRBJ2-3	CASSPRLAATGDTQYF
TRBV15	NA	TRBJ2-1	CATKEARSYNEQFF
TRBV4-3	NA	TRBJ2-1	CASSQGGPSYNEQFF
TRBV19	NA	TRBJ1-3	CASSMVAGSGNTIYF
TRBV5-1	TRBD1	TRBJ1-1	CASTWDSLNTEAFF
TRBV10-2	NA	TRBJ1-6	CASVNRDHNSPLHF
TRBV25-1	TRBD1	TRBJ2-2	CASSRGQGANTGELFF
TRBV11-1	NA	TRBJ2-5	CASSSRVASRQETQYF
TRBV7-9	NA	TRBJ2-1	CASMEGNEQFF
TRBV4-1	NA	TRBJ2-2	CASSQEWMTWNTGELFF